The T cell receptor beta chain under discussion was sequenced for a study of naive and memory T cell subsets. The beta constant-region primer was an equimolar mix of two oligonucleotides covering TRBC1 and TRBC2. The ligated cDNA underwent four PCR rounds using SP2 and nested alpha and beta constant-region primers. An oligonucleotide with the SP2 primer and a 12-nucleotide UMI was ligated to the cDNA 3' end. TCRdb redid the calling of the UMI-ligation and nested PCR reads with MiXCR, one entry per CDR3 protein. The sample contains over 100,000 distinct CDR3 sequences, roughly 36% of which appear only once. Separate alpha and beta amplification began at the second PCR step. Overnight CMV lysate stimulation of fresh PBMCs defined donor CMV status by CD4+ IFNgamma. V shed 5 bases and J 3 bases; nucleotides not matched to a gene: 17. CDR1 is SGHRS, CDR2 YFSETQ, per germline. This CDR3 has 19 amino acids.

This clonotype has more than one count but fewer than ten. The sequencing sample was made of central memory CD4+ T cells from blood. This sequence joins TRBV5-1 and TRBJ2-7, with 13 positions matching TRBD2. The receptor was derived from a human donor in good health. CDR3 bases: TGCGCCAGCAGGCCTGCCCCGGGGACTAGCGGGACCCCGTACTACGAGCAGTACTTC. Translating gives CASRPAPGTSGTPYYEQYF.